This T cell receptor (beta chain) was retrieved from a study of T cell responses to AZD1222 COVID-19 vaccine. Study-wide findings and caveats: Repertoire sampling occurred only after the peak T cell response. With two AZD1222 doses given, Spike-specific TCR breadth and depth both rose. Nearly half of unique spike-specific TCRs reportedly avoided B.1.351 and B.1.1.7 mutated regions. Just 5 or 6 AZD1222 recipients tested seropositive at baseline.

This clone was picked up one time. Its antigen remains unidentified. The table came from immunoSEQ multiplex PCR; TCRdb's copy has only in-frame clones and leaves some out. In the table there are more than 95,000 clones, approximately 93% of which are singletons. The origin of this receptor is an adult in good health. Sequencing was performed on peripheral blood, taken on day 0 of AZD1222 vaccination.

CDR3 coding DNA: TGTGCCAGCAGCTTAGTGAGCGAGACCCAGTACTTC. Translated, it gives CASSLVSETQYF. The chain recombines TRBV11-2 with TRBJ2-5; no firm D call. The CDR3 contains 12 residues. V was shortened by 1 base and J by 5 bases, with 5 bases between the two germline ends. Germline loops: CDR1 SGHAT, CDR2 FQNNGV.